Presented here are 5 T cell receptor beta chains from one specimen sequenced in a study of T cell responses to AZD1222 COVID-19 vaccine (dated by TCRdb to the early 2020s). What this sample's time point label stands for: baseline before first vaccination. Receptor amplification or capture employed the immunoSEQ multiplex PCR assay. TCRdb obtained this table from immuneACCESS and retained in-frame rearrangements with V and J assigned. These tables miss some clones; where compared with another copy, unresolved V genes account for less than half of the shortfall, and the remainder is unexplained. A total of 130,000 to 150,000 clones appear in this sample, around 89% of them only once. The ten largest clones add up to about 16% of the sample. This specimen was peripheral blood, taken on day 0 of AZD1222 vaccination. The source of these receptors is an adult in good health.

This clone has at least ten counts. This chain uses TRBV28 with TRBJ1-2; 9 nucleotides agree with TRBD1. This CDR3 contains 14 residues. Losses at the gene ends were 8 bases for V and 4 bases for J; bases not matched to a gene: 8. Germline V gives CDR1 MDHEN, CDR2 SYDVKM. CDR3: CASGTGTAIYGYTF. The DNA of the CDR3 is TGTGCCAGCGGGACAGGGACAGCCATCTATGGCTACACCTTC.

The J gene is TRBJ2-5, the V gene TRBV5-1; 7 bases fit TRBD1. J lost 1 base, V lost 2 bases, and 2 bases had no gene match. The length of the CDR3 is 14 residues. Germline CDR1 SGHRS, CDR2 YFSETQ. The CDR3: CASSLRTGQETQYF. The CDR3 DNA sequence: TGCGCCAGCAGCTTAAGGACAGGCCAAGAGACCCAGTACTTC.

This clone turned up a few times. The chain combines TRBV27 with TRBJ1-5; 11 bases are a match to TRBD1. CDR1 is MNHEY, CDR2 SMNVEV, per germline (reference sequence). The junction had 4 bases not matched to a gene; V was cut back by 7 bases and J by 5 bases. The CDR3 has 14 residues. CDR3 sequence: CASKPDRGHQPQHF. As DNA, the CDR3 is TGTGCCAGCAAACCGGACAGGGGGCATCAGCCCCAGCATTTT.

The gene calls are TRBV28 and TRBJ2-7, with D tentatively TRBD1 or TRBD2 (5 bases each). This CDR3 is 14 amino acids long. Germline CDR1 reads MDHEN; CDR2 reads SYDVKM. V shed 5 bases and J shed 6 bases, with 17 bases lying between them. The CDR3 sequence is CASSPPGTAPEQYF. CDR3 in DNA: TGTGCCAGCAGTCCACCCGGGACCGCTCCCGAGCAGTACTTC.

The chain joins TRBV2 to TRBJ1-1, with 9 bases lining up with TRBD1. J lost 4 bases, V lost 6 bases, and 6 bases had no gene match. The CDR3 is 14 amino acids. The germline gives CDR1 SNHLY, CDR2 FYNNEI. The CDR3 here is CASRPGQGFTEAFF. The DNA of the CDR3 is TGTGCCAGCAGGCCGGGACAGGGATTCACTGAAGCTTTCTTT.